Below are 27 T cell receptor beta chains sequenced from a single sample in a study of blood T cell repertoires in COVID-19 (dated by TCRdb to 2019 to 2021). The library was made by the immunoSEQ multiplex PCR assay. This is the immuneACCESS table as TCRdb keeps it, with only in-frame sequences that have V and J called. A part of the clones is gone; compared with another copy, unresolved V genes explain less than half, and the rest is unexplained. The sample records approximately 360,000 clones, roughly 90% of which are singletons. In total, the top ten clones hold roughly 1.2% of the sample. The sequencing input was peripheral blood. The receptors come from a man aged 40-55 years with acute or convalescent COVID-19.

In this sample, this clone turned up once. DNA for the CDR3: TGTGCCAGCAGTTTTAGCGGGACAGGGAGTCATGGCTACACCTTC. Translation gives CASSFSGTGSHGYTF. The V call is TRBV7-9, the J call TRBJ1-2; 9 bases fit TRBD1. CDR3 length: 15 residues. The germline V gene has CDR1 SEHNR and CDR2 FQNEAQ (reference sequence). V lost 6 bases to trimming and J lost 6 bases; unmatched junction nucleotides: 11.

This sequence joins TRBV2 and TRBJ2-5, with 11 nucleotides matching TRBD2. V lost 7 bases to trimming and J lost 2 bases; unmatched junction nucleotides: 6. CDR3 length equals 15 residues. Germline-derived CDR1 and CDR2 are SNHLY and FYNNEI. For the CDR3, the DNA is TGTGCCAGCACGGGTGTAGCGGGGGGGCAAGAGACCCAGTACTTC. Its translation is CASTGVAGGQETQYF. Based on the CDR3 plus reference TRBV2 and TRBJ2-5, the full variable domain is EPEVTQTPSHQVTQMGQEVILRCVPISNHLYFYWYRQILGQKVEFLVSFYNNEISEKSEIFDDQFSVERPDGSNFTLKIRSTKLEDSAMYFCASTGVAGGQETQYFGPGTRLLVL.

This clone was detected only once. The CDR3: CAGGAGASYGYTF. The DNA for the CDR3 is TGTGCCGGGGGGGCAGGGGCGAGCTATGGCTACACCTTC. This chain joins TRBV5-4 and TRBJ1-2, with D maybe TRBD1 (6 bases). Germline-derived CDR1 and CDR2 are SGHNT and YYREEE (reference sequence). The CDR3 loop spans 13 amino acids. Trimming removed 10 bases from V and 4 bases from J, with 17 bases in between.

CDR3 residues: CAISESVRGARTEAFF. CDR3 sequence (DNA): TGTGCCATCAGTGAGTCCGTTCGGGGGGCGCGGACTGAAGCTTTCTTT. The chain joins TRBV10-3 to TRBJ1-1; D might be TRBD1 (6 bases). The V end was cut by 0 bases, the J end by 5 bases, with 16 bases between. The CDR3 is 16 amino acids. CDR1 is ENHRY and CDR2 is SYGVKD in the germline V gene.

The V call is TRBV27, the J call TRBJ1-5, with D possibly TRBD1 on 6 matching bases. The germline V gene has CDR1 MNHEY and CDR2 SMNVEV (reference sequence). This CDR3 spans 15 amino acids. V was shortened by 4 bases and J by 6 bases, with 16 bases between the two germline ends. The CDR3 loop is CASSWGPDSAQPQHF. The CDR3 nucleotides are TGTGCCAGCAGTTGGGGCCCGGACAGTGCTCAGCCCCAGCATTTT.

This chain links TRBV27 with TRBJ2-7; maybe TRBD1 (6 bases). Germline CDR1 and CDR2: MNHEY and SMNVEV (reference sequence). The germline V and J ends were trimmed by 2 bases and 5 bases, with 19 bases remaining between them. CDR3 length equals 16 residues. CDR3 bases: TGTGCCAGCAGTTTAACAGTCAGGGGAACGGTAAACGAGCAGTACTTC. Its translation: CASSLTVRGTVNEQYF.

The chain employs TRBV6-6 and TRBJ2-7; D perhaps matches TRBD2 (5 bases). The CDR3 is made up of 13 amino acids. V lost 8 bases to trimming and J lost 2 bases, with 13 bases between them. Looked up from germline, CDR1 is MNHNY and CDR2 is SVGAGI (reference sequence). CDR3 nucleotide sequence: TGTGCCAGCGCCCCAGGACTTACCTACGAGCAGTACTTC. Translating gives CASAPGLTYEQYF.

The sample holds one count of this clone. The chain has TRBV4-1 and TRBJ2-7; weak D call: TRBD1 (5 bases). This CDR3 contains 14 residues. Germline CDR1 reads MGHRA; CDR2 reads YSYEKL. V gave up 1 base and J gave up 5 bases, with 12 bases separating them. The CDR3 is CASSQVAGINEQYF. DNA of the CDR3: TGCGCCAGCAGCCAAGTGGCAGGGATTAACGAGCAGTACTTC.

The chain is built from TRBV6-4 and TRBJ2-3, with D possibly TRBD2 on 6 matching bases. V gave up 5 bases and J gave up 3 bases, with 12 bases separating them. CDR1 MRHNA and CDR2 SNTAGT come from the germline V gene. The CDR3 extends over 14 amino acids. The CDR3 region has the DNA TGTGCCAGCAGTCCGGCTGGGAGGACAGATACGCAGTATTTT. It translates to CASSPAGRTDTQYF.

The chain couples TRBV5-1 to TRBJ2-5, with a tentative D call TRBD1 (5 bases). Trimming removed 0 bases from V and 5 bases from J, with 8 bases in between. The germline CDR1 and CDR2 sequences are SGHRS and YFSETQ. CDR3 length: 13 residues. The CDR3 DNA is TGCGCCAGCAGCTTGGATCAGGGCGAGACCCAGTACTTC. Translated: CASSLDQGETQYF. Together with reference TRBV5-1 and TRBJ2-5, the CDR3 gives the full variable domain: KAGVTQTPRYLIKTRGQQVTLSCSPISGHRSVSWYQQTPGQGLQFLFEYFSETQRNKGNFPGRFSGRQFSNSRSEMNVSTLELGDSALYLCASSLDQGETQYFGPGTRLLVL.

This chain joins TRBV21-1 and TRBJ1-3. TRBV21-1 is a pseudogene locus. CDR3 size: 17 residues. CDR3 loop: CASSLKGGGTEGNTIYF. CDR3 DNA: TGTGCCAGCAGTCTAAAGGGTGGAGGGACGGAAGGAAACACCATATATTTT.

This chain connects TRBV28 to TRBJ2-7, with 10 bases that match TRBD2. Germline trimming cut 6 bases from V and 8 bases from J; bases unmatched to any gene: 4. Germline CDR1 is MDHEN and CDR2 is SYDVKM. There are 12 residues in the CDR3. CDR3 nucleotide sequence: TGTGCCAGCAGCGGACTAGCGGAGCAGCAGTACTTC. Translated: CASSGLAEQQYF.

This chain links TRBV5-1 with TRBJ2-5; 10 bases match TRBD2. Germline-derived CDR1 and CDR2 are SGHRS and YFSETQ. This CDR3 region has 16 residues. The V gene end was trimmed by 4 bases and the J gene end by 2 bases; junction bases not matched to a gene: 8. The CDR3 loop is CASSHGTSVGQETQYF. In DNA, the CDR3 is TGCGCCAGCAGCCACGGGACTAGCGTCGGACAAGAGACCCAGTACTTC. Full variable domain (remainder filled in from reference TRBV5-1 and TRBJ2-5): KAGVTQTPRYLIKTRGQQVTLSCSPISGHRSVSWYQQTPGQGLQFLFEYFSETQRNKGNFPGRFSGRQFSNSRSEMNVSTLELGDSALYLCASSHGTSVGQETQYFGPGTRLLVL.

The rearrangement joins TRBV3-1 (or the pseudogene TRBV3-2) to TRBJ2-3, with D possibly being TRBD2 (6 bases). V lost 1 base and J lost 2, with 10 bases in between. Germline V gene lookup returns CDR1 LGHDT and CDR2 YNNKEL (reference sequence). This CDR3 comprises 15 residues. In nucleotides, the CDR3 is TGTGCCAGCAGCCAAGGACTAGAGCACACAGATACGCAGTATTTT. Protein product: CASSQGLEHTDTQYF.

V gene TRBV7-9 combines with J gene TRBJ1-2, with 8 bases aligning to TRBD1. The junction had 6 bases not matched to a gene; V was cut back by 4 bases and J by 8 bases. The CDR3 is made up of 13 amino acids. The germline V gene encodes CDR1 SEHNR and CDR2 FQNEAQ (reference sequence). CDR3: CASSYETGDGYTF. The CDR3 nucleotides read TGTGCCAGCAGCTACGAGACAGGGGACGGCTACACCTTC. The full variable domain, rest sourced from reference TRBV7-9 and TRBJ1-2, is DTGVSQNPRHKITKRGQNVTFRCDPISEHNRLYWYRQTLGQGPEFLTYFQNEAQLEKSRLLSDRFSAERPKGSFSTLEIQRTEQGDSAMYLCASSYETGDGYTFGSGTRLTVV.

The rearrangement joins TRBV28 to TRBJ1-5, with TRBD1 as a possible D gene (5 bases). In germline, CDR1 is MDHEN, CDR2 SYDVKM. The CDR3 loop spans 15 amino acids. With 2 bases removed from V and 7 bases from J, the gap between germline ends came to 15 bases. CDR3 coding DNA: TGTGCCAGCAGTTTAAGATCCCCCCAGGGACAGCCCCAGCATTTT. Residues: CASSLRSPQGQPQHF.

V and J are TRBV5-3 and TRBJ1-2; TRBD1 matches at 7 bases. TRBV5-3 counts as an open reading frame of uncertain function. There are 15 residues in the CDR3. With V trimmed by 4 bases and J by 9 bases, 15 bases remained unmatched. Written as DNA, the CDR3 is TGTGCCAGAAGCGCCAGCCCGACAGGGCCAGAGAGCTACACCTTC. Protein sequence: CARSASPTGPESYTF.

This chain joins TRBV11-3 and TRBJ2-3, with TRBD2 matching over 7 bases. The length of the CDR3 is 16 residues. The germline V gene encodes CDR1 SGHNT and CDR2 YENEEA. V trimming: 5 bases; J trimming: 1 base; junction bases outside the gene matches: 9. CDR3 sequence (DNA): TGTGCCAGCAGCGCTGGCTTCAGCGGGGGCACAGATACGCAGTATTTT. Protein: CASSAGFSGGTDTQYF.

The V and J genes are TRBV18 and TRBJ1-5; D unresolved. V lost 3 bases, J lost 3 bases, and 12 bases lay in between. There are 15 residues in the CDR3. Germline CDR1 is KGHSH and CDR2 is LQKENI. CDR3 nucleotides: TGTGCCAGCTCACCCAACGTACAGAACAATCAGCCCCAGCATTTT. Amino acids: CASSPNVQNNQPQHF.

V gene TRBV7-9 combines with J gene TRBJ1-1; 8 bases agree with TRBD1. This CDR3 contains 13 residues. Germline CDR1 and CDR2: SEHNR and FQNEAQ (reference sequence). Trimming cost V 5 bases and J 5 bases; bases outside gene matches: 4. CDR3: CASSAQGATEAFF. Here the CDR3 DNA reads TGTGCCAGCAGCGCCCAGGGGGCGACTGAAGCTTTCTTT. The whole variable domain, remainder taken from reference TRBV7-9 and TRBJ1-1, is DTGVSQNPRHKITKRGQNVTFRCDPISEHNRLYWYRQTLGQGPEFLTYFQNEAQLEKSRLLSDRFSAERPKGSFSTLEIQRTEQGDSAMYLCASSAQGATEAFFGQGTRLTVV.

V and J are TRBV5-6 and TRBJ1-6, with 9 nucleotides matching TRBD1. CDR3 length: 15 residues. The V gene end was trimmed by 4 bases and the J gene end by 7 bases; junction bases not matched to a gene: 6. Germline V CDR1 and CDR2: SGHDT, YYEEEE. The CDR3 is CASSPGTGINSPLHF. DNA for the CDR3: TGTGCCAGCAGCCCGGGGACAGGGATCAATTCACCCCTCCACTTT.

The chain has TRBV19 and TRBJ2-1; 10 bases are shared with TRBD2. Germline trimming cut 4 bases from V and 8 bases from J; bases unmatched to any gene: 8. CDR1 is LNHDA and CDR2 is SQIVND in the germline V gene (reference sequence). The CDR3 length is 15 residues. CDR3 residues: CASSKGLASVDEQFF. As DNA, the CDR3 is TGTGCCAGTAGTAAGGGACTAGCGAGTGTCGATGAGCAGTTCTTC.

With respect to this clone: Different DNA sequences within this sample yield the same CDR3. The chain combines TRBV27 with TRBJ1-1, with TRBD1 identical over 8 bases. The CDR3 contains 13 residues. V was pared by 3 bases and J by 4 bases, with 1 base of the junction left unmatched. CDR1 and CDR2 (germline): MNHEY, SMNVEV (reference sequence). The CDR3 spells CASSFDRGTEAFF. Written as DNA, the CDR3 is TGTGCCAGCAGTTTTGACAGGGGCACTGAAGCTTTCTTT.

This clone has a handful of counts. The chain links TRBV19 to TRBJ1-2; 9 nucleotides agree with TRBD1. CDR3 size: 15 residues. The V and J ends lost 3 bases and 3 bases, in that order; junction bases with no gene match: 5. CDR1 and CDR2 from the germline V gene are LNHDA and SQIVND (reference sequence). DNA of the CDR3: TGTGCCAGTAGTATTCGGACAGGGGCGGACTATGGCTACACCTTC. It is translated as CASSIRTGADYGYTF.

The V call is TRBV29-1, the J call TRBJ1-2; 10 positions agree with TRBD1. Germline lookup yields CDR1 SQVTM and CDR2 ANQGSEA. The junction had 10 bases not matched to a gene; V was cut back by 4 bases and J by 5 bases. The CDR3 contains 15 residues. CDR3 region: CSVGTFGTGAYGYTF. The CDR3 DNA reads as TGCAGCGTTGGAACATTTGGGACAGGGGCATATGGCTACACCTTC.

V and J are TRBV10-3 and TRBJ2-3, with D hard to call. Germline CDR1 reads ENHRY; CDR2 reads SYGVKD. V was cut by 3 bases and J by 2 bases, with 6 bases left in between. This CDR3 contains 13 residues. The CDR3 loop is CAISDGPTDTQYF. The DNA of the CDR3 is TGTGCCATCAGTGACGGTCCCACAGATACGCAGTATTTT.

J is TRBJ2-5 and V is TRBV5-4, with D tentatively TRBD1 (5 bases). The germline CDR1 and CDR2 sequences are SGHNT and YYREEE (reference sequence). CDR3 size: 13 residues. Deletions cut 4 bases from V and 10 bases from J, with 17 bases between. CDR3 DNA: TGTGCCAGCAGCCTTTCTAACCAGGGTGACCAGTACTTC. Residues: CASSLSNQGDQYF.